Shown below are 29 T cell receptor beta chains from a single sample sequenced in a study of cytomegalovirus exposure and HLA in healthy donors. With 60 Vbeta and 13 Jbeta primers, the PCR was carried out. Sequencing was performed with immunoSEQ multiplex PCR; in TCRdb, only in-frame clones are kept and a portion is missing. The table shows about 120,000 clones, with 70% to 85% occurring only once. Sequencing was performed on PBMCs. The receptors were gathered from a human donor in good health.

CDR3 amino acids: CASSVSYEQYF. The CDR3 bases are TGTGCCAGCAGCGTTTCCTACGAGCAGTACTTC. V usage is TRBV5-6 and J usage is TRBJ2-5; unclear D gene. The last part of the DNA fits TRBJ2-7 better; the J call may be wrong. The CDR3 runs to 11 residues. Germline V gives CDR1 SGHDT, CDR2 YYEEEE.

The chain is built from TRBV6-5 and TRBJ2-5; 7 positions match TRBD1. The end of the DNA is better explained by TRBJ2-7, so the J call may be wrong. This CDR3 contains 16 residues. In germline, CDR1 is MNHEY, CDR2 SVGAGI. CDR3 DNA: TGTGCCAGCAGTTACTCGTCGGGACAGAGCTCCTACGAGCAGTACTTC. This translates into CASSYSSGQSSYEQYF.

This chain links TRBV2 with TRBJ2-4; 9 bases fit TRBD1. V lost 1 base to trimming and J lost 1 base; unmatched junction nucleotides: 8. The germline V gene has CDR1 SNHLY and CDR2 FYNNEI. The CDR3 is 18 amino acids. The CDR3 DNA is TGTGCCAGCAGTGAAGATTACAGGGGGCGCGTCGCCAAAAACATTCAGTACTTC. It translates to CASSEDYRGRVAKNIQYF.

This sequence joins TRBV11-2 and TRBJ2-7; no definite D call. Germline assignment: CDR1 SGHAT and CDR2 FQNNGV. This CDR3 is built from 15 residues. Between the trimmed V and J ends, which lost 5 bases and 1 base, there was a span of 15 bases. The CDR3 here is CASSPGGLGSYEQYF. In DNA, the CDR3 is TGTGCCAGCAGCCCCGGCGGCCTTGGGTCCTACGAGCAGTACTTC. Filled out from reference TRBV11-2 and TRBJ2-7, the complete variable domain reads EAGVAQSPRYKIIEKRQSVAFWCNPISGHATLYWYQQILGQGPKLLIQFQNNGVVDDSQLPKDRFSAERLKGVDSTLKIQPAKLEDSAVYLCASSPGGLGSYEQYFGPGTRLTVT.

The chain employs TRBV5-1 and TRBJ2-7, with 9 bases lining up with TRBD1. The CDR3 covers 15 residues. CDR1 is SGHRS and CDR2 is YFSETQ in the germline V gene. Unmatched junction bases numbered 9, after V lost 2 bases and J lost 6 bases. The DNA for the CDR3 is TGCGCCAGCAGCTTAGGGGGGACAGGGTGGCGCGAGCAGTACTTC. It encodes CASSLGGTGWREQYF.

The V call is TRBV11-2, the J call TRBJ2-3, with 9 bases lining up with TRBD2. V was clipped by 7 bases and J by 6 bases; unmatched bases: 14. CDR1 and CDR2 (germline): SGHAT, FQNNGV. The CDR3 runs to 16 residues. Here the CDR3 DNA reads TGTGCCAGCAAGACAGAAGGCGGGAGGGCCTTGGATACGCAGTATTTT. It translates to CASKTEGGRALDTQYF.

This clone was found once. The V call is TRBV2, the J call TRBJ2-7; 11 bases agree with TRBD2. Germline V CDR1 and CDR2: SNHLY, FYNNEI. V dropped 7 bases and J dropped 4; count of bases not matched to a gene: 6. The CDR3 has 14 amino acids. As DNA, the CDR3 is TGTGCCAGCATGGGGGGACTAGCGGATTACGAGCAGTACTTC. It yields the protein CASMGGLADYEQYF. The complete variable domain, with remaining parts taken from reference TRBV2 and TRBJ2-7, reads EPEVTQTPSHQVTQMGQEVILRCVPISNHLYFYWYRQILGQKVEFLVSFYNNEISEKSEIFDDQFSVERPDGSNFTLKIRSTKLEDSAMYFCASMGGLADYEQYFGPGTRLTVT.

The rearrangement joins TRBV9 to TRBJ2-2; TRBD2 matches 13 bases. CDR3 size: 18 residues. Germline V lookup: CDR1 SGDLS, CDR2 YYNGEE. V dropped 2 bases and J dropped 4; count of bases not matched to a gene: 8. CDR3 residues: CASSVGLAGAPGTGELFF. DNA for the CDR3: TGTGCCAGCAGCGTCGGACTAGCGGGGGCCCCGGGCACCGGGGAGCTGTTTTTT.

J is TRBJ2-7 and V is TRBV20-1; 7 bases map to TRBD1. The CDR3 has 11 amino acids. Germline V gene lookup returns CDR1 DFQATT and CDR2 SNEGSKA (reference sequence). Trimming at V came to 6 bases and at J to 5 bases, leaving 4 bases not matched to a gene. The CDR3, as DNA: TGCAGTGCGAGTACAGGGGACGAGCAGTACTTC. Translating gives CSASTGDEQYF.

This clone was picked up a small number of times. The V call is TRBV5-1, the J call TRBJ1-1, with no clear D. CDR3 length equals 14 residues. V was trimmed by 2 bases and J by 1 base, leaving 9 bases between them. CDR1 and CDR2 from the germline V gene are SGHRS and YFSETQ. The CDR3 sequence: CASSFGESNTEAFF. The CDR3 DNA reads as TGCGCCAGCAGCTTCGGGGAATCGAACACTGAAGCTTTCTTT. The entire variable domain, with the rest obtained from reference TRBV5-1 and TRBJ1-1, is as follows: KAGVTQTPRYLIKTRGQQVTLSCSPISGHRSVSWYQQTPGQGLQFLFEYFSETQRNKGNFPGRFSGRQFSNSRSEMNVSTLELGDSALYLCASSFGESNTEAFFGQGTRLTVV.

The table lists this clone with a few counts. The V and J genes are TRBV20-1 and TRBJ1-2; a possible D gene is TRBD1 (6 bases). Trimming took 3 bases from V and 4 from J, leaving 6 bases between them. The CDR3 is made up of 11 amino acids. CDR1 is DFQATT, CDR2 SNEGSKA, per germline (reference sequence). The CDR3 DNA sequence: TGCAGTGCTAGGGACAGCTATGGCTACACCTTC. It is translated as CSARDSYGYTF.

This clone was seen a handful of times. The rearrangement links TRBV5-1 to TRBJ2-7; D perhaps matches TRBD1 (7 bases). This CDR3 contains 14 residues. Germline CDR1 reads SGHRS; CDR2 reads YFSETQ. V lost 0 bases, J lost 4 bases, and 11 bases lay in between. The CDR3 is CASSLETGTYEQYF. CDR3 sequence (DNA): TGCGCCAGCAGCTTGGAGACAGGGACTTACGAGCAGTACTTC.

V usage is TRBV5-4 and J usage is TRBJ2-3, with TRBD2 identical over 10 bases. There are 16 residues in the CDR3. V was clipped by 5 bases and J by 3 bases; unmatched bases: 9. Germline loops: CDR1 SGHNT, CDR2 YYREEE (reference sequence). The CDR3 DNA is TGTGCCAGCAGAAGGGGGACTAGCGCCCTTACAGATACGCAGTATTTT. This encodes CASRRGTSALTDTQYF.

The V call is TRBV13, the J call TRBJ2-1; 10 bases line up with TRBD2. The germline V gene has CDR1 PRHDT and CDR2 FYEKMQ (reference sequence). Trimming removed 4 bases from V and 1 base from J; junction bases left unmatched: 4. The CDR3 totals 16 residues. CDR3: CASSSQTSGSYNEQFF. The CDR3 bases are TGTGCCAGCAGCTCTCAGACTAGCGGGTCCTACAATGAGCAGTTCTTC.

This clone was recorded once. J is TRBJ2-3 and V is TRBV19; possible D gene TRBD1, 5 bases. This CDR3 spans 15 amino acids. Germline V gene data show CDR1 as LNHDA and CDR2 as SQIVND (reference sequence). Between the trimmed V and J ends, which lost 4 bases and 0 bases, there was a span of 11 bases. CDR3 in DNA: TGTGCCAGTAGTACGTCGGACACCAGCACAGATACGCAGTATTTT. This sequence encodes CASSTSDTSTDTQYF.

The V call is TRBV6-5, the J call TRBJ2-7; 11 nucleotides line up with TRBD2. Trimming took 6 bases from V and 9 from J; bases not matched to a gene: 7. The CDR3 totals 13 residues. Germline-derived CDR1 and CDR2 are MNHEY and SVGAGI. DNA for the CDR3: TGTGCCAGCAGCCCCGGGACTAGCGGCGTGCAGTACTTC. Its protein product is CASSPGTSGVQYF.

The CDR3 region is CASSPRGGVEPQHF. In DNA, the CDR3 is TGTGCCAGCTCACCAAGAGGGGGCGTAGAGCCCCAGCATTTT. The gene calls are TRBV18 and TRBJ1-5; 7 bases fit TRBD1. Germline CDR1 and CDR2: KGHSH and LQKENI. The CDR3 covers 14 residues. The trim removed 2 bases at V and 8 bases at J, leaving 6 bases unmatched.

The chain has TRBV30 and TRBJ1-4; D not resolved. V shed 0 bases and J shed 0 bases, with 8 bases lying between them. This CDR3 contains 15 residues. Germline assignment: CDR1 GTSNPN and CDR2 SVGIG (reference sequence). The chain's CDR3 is CAWSVRTATNEKLFF. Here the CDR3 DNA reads TGTGCCTGGAGTGTACGTACGGCAACTAATGAAAAACTGTTTTTT.

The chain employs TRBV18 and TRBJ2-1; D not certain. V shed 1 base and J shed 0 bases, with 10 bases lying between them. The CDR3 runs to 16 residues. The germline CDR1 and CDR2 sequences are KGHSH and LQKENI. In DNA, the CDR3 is TGTGCCAGCTCACCACTGGCCTCCCCCTCCTACAATGAGCAGTTCTTC. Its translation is CASSPLASPSYNEQFF.

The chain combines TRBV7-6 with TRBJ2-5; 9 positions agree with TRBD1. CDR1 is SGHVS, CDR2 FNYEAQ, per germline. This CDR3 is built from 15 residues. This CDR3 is CAILGQGFDGETQYF. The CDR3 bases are TGTGCTATACTTGGACAGGGGTTTGATGGGGAGACCCAGTACTTC.

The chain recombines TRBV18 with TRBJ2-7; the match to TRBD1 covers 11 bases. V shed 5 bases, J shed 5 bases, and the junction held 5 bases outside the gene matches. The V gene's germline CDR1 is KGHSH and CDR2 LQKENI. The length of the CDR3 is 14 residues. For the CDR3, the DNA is TGTGCCAGCTCAGTGGGACAGGGGGTTCACGAGCAGTACTTC. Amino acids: CASSVGQGVHEQYF.

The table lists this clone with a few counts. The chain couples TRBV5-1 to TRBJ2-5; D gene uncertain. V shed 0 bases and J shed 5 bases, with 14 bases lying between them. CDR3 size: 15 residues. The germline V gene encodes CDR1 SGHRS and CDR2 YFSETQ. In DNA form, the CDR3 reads TGCGCCAGCAGCTTGGCAGGAACAGATAGGGAGACCCAGTACTTC. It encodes CASSLAGTDRETQYF.

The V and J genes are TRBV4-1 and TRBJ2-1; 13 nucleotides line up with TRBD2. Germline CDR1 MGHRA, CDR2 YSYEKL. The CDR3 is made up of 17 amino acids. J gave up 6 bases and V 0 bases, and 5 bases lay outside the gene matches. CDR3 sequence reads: CASSQDLGTSGTNEQFF. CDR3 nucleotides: TGCGCCAGCAGCCAAGATCTAGGGACTAGCGGGACCAATGAGCAGTTCTTC.

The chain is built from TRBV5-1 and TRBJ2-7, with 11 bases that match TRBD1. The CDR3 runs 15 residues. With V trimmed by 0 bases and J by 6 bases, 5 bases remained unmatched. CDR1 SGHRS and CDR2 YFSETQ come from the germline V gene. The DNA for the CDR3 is TGCGCCAGCAGCTTGGACCCCGGGACAGGGGGCGAGCAGTACTTC. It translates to CASSLDPGTGGEQYF.

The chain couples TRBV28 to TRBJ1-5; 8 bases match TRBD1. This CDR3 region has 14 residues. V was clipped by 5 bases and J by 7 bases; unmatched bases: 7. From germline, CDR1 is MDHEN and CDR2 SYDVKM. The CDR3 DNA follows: TGTGCCAGCAGTGCAGGGGGCGCGACGCAGCCCCAGCATTTT. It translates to CASSAGGATQPQHF.

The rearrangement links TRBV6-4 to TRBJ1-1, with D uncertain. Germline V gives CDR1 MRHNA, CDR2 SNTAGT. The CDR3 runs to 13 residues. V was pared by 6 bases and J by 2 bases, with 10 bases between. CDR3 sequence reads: CASSLDINTEAFF. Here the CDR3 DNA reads TGTGCCAGCAGCCTTGACATTAACACTGAAGCTTTCTTT.

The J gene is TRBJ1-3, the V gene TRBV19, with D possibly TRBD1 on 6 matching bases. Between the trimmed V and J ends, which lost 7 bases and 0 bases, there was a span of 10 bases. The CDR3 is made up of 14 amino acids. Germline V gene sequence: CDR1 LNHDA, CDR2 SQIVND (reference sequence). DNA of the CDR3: TGTGCCAGTAAACGGACAGACTCTGGAAACACCATATATTTT. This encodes CASKRTDSGNTIYF.

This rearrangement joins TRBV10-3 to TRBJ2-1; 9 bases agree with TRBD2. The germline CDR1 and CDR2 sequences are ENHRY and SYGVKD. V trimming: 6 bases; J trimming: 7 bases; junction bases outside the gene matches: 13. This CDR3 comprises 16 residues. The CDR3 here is CAIRGVSAGGPNEQFF. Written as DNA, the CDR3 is TGTGCCATCAGGGGGGTTTCCGCGGGAGGGCCTAATGAGCAGTTCTTC.

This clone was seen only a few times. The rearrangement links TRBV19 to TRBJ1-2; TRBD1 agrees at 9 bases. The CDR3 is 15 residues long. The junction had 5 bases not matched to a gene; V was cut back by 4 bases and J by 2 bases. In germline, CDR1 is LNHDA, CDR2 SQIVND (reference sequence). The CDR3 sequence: CASSRGGQGNYGYTF. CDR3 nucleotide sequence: TGTGCCAGTAGTAGGGGGGGACAGGGCAACTATGGCTACACCTTC.